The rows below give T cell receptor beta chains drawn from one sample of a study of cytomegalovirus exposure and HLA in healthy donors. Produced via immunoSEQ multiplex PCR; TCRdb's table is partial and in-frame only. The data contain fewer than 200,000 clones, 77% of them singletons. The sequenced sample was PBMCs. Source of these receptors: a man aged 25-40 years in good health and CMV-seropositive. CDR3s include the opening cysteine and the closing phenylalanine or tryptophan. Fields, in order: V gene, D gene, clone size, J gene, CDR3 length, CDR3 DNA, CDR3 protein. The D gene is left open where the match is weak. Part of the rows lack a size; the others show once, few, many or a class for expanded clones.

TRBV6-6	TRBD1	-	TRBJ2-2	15	TGTGCCAGCAGCCCACAGGGGGCGAACACCGGGGAGCTGTTTTTT	CASSPQGANTGELFF
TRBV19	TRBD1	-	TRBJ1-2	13	TGTGCCAGTAGTATTGGACAGGGAGGTGGCTACACCTTC	CASSIGQGGGYTF
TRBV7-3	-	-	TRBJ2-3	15	TGTGCCAGCAGCTTAAGAGGTCAGAACACAGATACGCAGTATTTT	CASSLRGQNTDTQYF
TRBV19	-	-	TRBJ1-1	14	TGTGCCAGTAGTACGGGCCGGGAGAACACTGAAGCTTTCTTT	CASSTGRENTEAFF
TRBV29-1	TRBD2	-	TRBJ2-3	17	TGCAGCGTTGAAGGCGGGGGACTAGCGGCCATCACAGATACGCAGTATTTT	CSVEGGGLAAITDTQYF
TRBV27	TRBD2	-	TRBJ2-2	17	TGTGCCAGCAGTTTACTAGCGGGGGCGGCGAACACCGGGGAGCTGTTTTTT	CASSLLAGAANTGELFF
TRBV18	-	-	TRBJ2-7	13	TGTGCCACCACTACTGCACAGGACTACGAGCAGTACTTC	CATTTAQDYEQYF
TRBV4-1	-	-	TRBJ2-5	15	TGCGCCAGCAGCCAGAGCCGGGGGAGCCAAGAGACCCAGTACTTC	CASSQSRGSQETQYF
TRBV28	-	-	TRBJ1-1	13	TGTGCCAGCAGAAAGGTGGCGGCTACTGAAGCTTTCTTT	CASRKVAATEAFF
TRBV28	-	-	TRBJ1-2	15	TGTGCCAGCAGTTCCCCTCCTGGGGGGAACTATGGCTACACCTTC	CASSSPPGGNYGYTF
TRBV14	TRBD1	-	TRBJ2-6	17	TGTGCCAGCAGCCAAGGCAGGGGGCTGGCTGGGGCCAACGTCCTGACTTTC	CASSQGRGLAGANVLTF
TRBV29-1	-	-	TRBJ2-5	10	TGCAGCGTTGCACAAGAGACCCAGTACTTC	CSVAQETQYF
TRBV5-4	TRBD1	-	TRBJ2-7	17	TGTGCCAGCAGCTTGGCTCTAGGACAGGCCTACACCTACGAGCAGTACTTC	CASSLALGQAYTYEQYF
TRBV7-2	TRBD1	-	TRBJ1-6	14	TGTGCCAGCAGACTGGGACAGGCTAATTCACCCCTCCACTTT	CASRLGQANSPLHF
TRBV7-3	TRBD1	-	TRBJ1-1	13	TGTGCCAGCAGCTCACAGGGGGGCACTGAAGCTTTCTTT	CASSSQGGTEAFF
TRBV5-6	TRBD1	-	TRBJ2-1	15	TGTGCCAGCAGCCCGACAGGGGTCGGATACAATGAGCAGTTCTTC	CASSPTGVGYNEQFF
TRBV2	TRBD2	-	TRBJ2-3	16	TGTGCCAGCAGTGAAGGGGCGGGGGGCGTTTTAGATACGCAGTATTTT	CASSEGAGGVLDTQYF
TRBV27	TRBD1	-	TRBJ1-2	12	TGTGCCAGCGGGGGACAGTTCTATGGCTACACCTTC	CASGGQFYGYTF
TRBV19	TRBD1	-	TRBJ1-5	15	TGTGCCAGTAGTACAAGACAGGGATTGGGTCAGCCCCAGCATTTT	CASSTRQGLGQPQHF
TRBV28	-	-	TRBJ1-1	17	TGTGCCAGCAGCTCCCAGAGGGGACACCGATTGAACACTGAAGCTTTCTTT	CASSSQRGHRLNTEAFF
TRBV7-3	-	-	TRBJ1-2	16	TGTGCCAGCAGCCAAGGGGAGGGGACCCTATCGTATGGCTACACCTTC	CASSQGEGTLSYGYTF
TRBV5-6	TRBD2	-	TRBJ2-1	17	TGTGCCAGCAGCTCCGACACTCTGGCGGGGGCCTACAATGAGCAGTTCTTC	CASSSDTLAGAYNEQFF
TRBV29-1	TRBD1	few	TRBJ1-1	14	TGCAGCGCCGGGACAGGTGAAGAGGCCGCTGAAGCTTTCTTT	CSAGTGEEAAEAFF
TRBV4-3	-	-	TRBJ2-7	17	TGCGCCAGCAGCCAAGACTTGTCCCAGGGACACCTCTACGAGCAGTACTTC	CASSQDLSQGHLYEQYF
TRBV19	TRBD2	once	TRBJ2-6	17	TGTGCCAGTAACCAAGGACTAGCGGGGGCTGGGGCCAACGTCCTGACTTTC	CASNQGLAGAGANVLTF
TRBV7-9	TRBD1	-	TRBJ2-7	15	TGTGCCAGCAGCTTAGTGGGACAGGGGGCCAACGAGCAGTACTTC	CASSLVGQGANEQYF
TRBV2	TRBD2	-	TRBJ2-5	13	TGTGCCAGCAGCGGACTAGCGGCAGAGACCCAGTACTTC	CASSGLAAETQYF
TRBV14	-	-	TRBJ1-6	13	TGTGCCAGCAGCCCTCGACAGAATTCACCCCTCCACTTT	CASSPRQNSPLHF
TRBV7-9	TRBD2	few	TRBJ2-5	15	TGTGCCAGCAGCCTTAGCGGGGGGGCCCAAGAGACCCAGTACTTC	CASSLSGGAQETQYF
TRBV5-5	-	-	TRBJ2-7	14	TGTGCCAGCAGTTCGATTATGGCCTTCTACGAGCAGTACTTC	CASSSIMAFYEQYF
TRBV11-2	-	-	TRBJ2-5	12	TGTGCCAGCAGCTTGTTCGGGGAGACCCAGTACTTC	CASSLFGETQYF
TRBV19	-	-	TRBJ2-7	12	TGTGCCAGTAGTACCCGGGACACCGAGCAGTACTTC	CASSTRDTEQYF
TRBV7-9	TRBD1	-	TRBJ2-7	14	TGTGCCAGCAGCTTCACAGGGGTCACCTACGAGCAGTACTTC	CASSFTGVTYEQYF
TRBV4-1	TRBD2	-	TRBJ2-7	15	TGCGCCAGCAACTCCCAGGCTAGCGGACCCTACGAGCAGTACTTC	CASNSQASGPYEQYF
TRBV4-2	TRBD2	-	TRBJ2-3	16	TGTGCCAGCAGCCCTTCTCTAGCGGGGCTCACAGATACGCAGTATTTT	CASSPSLAGLTDTQYF
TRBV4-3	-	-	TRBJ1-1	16	TGCGCCAGCAGCCAAGACCGTACAGGATTGAACACTGAAGCTTTCTTT	CASSQDRTGLNTEAFF
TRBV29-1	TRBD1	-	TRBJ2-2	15	TGCAGCGCTCTGGGCCAGGGGGTCTACACCGGGGAGCTGTTTTTT	CSALGQGVYTGELFF
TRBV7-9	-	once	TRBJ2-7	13	TGTGCCAGCAGCTTATACGGCTCCTACGAGCAGTACTTC	CASSLYGSYEQYF
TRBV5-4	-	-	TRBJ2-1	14	TGTGCCAGCAGCATTGCGCAGGGGTGGAATGAGCAGTTCTTC	CASSIAQGWNEQFF
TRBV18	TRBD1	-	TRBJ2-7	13	TGTGCCAGCTCACCAGGGGGACAGGCCGAGCAGTACTTC	CASSPGGQAEQYF
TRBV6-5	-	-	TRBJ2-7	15	TGTGCCAGCAGTTACCGGCAGGGGGGTAACTACGAGCAGTACTTC	CASSYRQGGNYEQYF
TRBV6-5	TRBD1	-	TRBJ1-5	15	TGTGCCAGCAGTTACTCTTCAGGGGGCTCTCAGCCCCAGCATTTT	CASSYSSGGSQPQHF